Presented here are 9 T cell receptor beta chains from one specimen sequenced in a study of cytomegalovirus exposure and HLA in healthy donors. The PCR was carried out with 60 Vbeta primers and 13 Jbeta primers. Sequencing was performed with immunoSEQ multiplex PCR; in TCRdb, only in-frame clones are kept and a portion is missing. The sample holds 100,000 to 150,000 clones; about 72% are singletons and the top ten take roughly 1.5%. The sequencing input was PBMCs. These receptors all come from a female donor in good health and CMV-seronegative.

CDR3 region: CASSFSAGVTNEQFF. The CDR3 region has the DNA TGCGCCAGCAGCTTTTCGGCGGGAGTAACCAATGAGCAGTTCTTC. The rearrangement links TRBV5-1 to TRBJ2-1; 7 nucleotides agree with TRBD2. Germline lookup yields CDR1 SGHRS and CDR2 YFSETQ. V trimming: 2 bases; J trimming: 6 bases; junction bases outside the gene matches: 8. The CDR3 is 15 residues long.

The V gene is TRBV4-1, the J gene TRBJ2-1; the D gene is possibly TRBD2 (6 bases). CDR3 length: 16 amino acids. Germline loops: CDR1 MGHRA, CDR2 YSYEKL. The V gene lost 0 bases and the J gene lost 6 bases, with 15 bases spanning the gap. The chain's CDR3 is CASSQDGASVFNEQFF. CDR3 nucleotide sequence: TGCGCCAGCAGCCAAGATGGGGCTAGCGTATTCAATGAGCAGTTCTTC.

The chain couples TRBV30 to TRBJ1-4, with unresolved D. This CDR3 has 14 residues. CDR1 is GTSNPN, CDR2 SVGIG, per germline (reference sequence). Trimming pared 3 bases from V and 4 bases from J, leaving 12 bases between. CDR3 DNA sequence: TGTGCCTGGAGCCCCGGGTCCTTTAATGAAAAACTGTTTTTT. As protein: CAWSPGSFNEKLFF.

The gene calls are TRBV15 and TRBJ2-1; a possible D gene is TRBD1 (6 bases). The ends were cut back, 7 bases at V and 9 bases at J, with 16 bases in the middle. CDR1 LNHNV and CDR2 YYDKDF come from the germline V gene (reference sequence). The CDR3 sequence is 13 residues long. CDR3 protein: CATTNRVAGEQFF. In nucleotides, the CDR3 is TGTGCCACCACCAACAGGGTGGCCGGTGAGCAGTTCTTC. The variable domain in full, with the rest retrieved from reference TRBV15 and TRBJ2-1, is DAMVIQNPRYQVTQFGKPVTLSCSQTLNHNVMYWYQQKSSQAPKLLFHYYDKDFNNEADTPDNFQSRRPNTSFCFLDIRSPGLGDTAMYLCATTNRVAGEQFFGPGTRLTVL.

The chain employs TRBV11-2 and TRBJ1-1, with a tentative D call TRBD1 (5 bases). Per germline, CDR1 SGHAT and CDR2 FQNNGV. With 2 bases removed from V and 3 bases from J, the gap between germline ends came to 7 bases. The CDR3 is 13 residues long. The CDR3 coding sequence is TGTGCCAGCAGCTTAACAGGCTACACTGAAGCTTTCTTT. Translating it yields CASSLTGYTEAFF.

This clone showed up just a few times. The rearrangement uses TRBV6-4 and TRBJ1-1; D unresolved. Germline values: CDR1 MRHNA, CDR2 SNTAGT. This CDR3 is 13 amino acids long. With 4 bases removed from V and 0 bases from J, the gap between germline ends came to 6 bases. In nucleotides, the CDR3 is TGTGCCAGCAGTGCTACCTTGAACACTGAAGCTTTCTTT. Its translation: CASSATLNTEAFF.

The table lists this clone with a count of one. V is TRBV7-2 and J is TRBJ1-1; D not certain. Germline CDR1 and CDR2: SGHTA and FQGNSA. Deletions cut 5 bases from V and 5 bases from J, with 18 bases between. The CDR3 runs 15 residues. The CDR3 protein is CASSRAIGPGTEAFF. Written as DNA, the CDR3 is TGTGCCAGCAGCCGGGCAATTGGCCCGGGGACTGAAGCTTTCTTT. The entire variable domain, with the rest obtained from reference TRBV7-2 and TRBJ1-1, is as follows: GAGVSQSPSNKVTEKGKDVELRCDPISGHTALYWYRQSLGQGLEFLIYFQGNSAPDKSGLPSDRFSAERTGGSVSTLTIQRTQQEDSAVYLCASSRAIGPGTEAFFGQGTRLTVV.

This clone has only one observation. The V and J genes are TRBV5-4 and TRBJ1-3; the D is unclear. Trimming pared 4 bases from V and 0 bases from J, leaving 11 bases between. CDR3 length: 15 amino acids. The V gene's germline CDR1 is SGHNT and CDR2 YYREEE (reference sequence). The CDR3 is CASSRDSSSGNTIYF. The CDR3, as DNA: TGTGCCAGCAGCCGAGACTCAAGCTCTGGAAACACCATATATTTT.

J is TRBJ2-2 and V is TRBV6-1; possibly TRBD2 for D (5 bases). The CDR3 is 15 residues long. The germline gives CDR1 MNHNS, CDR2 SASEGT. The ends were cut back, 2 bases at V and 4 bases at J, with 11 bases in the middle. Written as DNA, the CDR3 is TGTGCCAGCAGTGAACGCGGGTGGGCCACCGGGGAGCTGTTTTTT. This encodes CASSERGWATGELFF.